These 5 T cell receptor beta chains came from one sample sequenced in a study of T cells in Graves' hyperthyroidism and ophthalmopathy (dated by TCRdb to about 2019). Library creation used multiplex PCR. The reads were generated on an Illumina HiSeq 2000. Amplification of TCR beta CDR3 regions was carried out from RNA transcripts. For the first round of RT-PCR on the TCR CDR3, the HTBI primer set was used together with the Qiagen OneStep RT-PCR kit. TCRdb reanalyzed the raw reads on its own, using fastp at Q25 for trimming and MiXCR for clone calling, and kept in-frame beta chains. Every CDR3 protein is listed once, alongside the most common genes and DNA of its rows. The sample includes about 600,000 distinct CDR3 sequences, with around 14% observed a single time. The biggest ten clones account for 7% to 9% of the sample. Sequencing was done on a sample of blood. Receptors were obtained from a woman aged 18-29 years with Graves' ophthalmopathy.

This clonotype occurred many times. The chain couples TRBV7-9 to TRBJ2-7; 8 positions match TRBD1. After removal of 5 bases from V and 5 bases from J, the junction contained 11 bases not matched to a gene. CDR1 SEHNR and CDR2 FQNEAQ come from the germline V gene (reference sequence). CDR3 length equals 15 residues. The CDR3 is CASSRSGTGPDEQYF. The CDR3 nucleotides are TGTGCCAGCAGCAGATCCGGGACAGGCCCGGACGAGCAGTACTTC.

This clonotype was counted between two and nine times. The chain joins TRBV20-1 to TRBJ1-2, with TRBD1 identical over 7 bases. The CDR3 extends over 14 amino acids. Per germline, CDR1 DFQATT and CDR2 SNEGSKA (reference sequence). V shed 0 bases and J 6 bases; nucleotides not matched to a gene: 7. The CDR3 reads CSARDPDRYNGYTF. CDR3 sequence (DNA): TGCAGTGCTAGAGATCCGGACAGGTACAATGGCTACACCTTC.

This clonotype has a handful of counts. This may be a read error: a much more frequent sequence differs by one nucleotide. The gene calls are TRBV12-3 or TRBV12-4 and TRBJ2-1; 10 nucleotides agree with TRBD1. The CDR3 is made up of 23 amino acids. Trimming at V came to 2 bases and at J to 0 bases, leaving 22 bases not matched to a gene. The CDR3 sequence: CASSLSRKRGTGVTGTSYNEQFF. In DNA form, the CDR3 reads TGTGCCAGCAGTTTATCGAGGAAACGGGGGACAGGGGTTACGGGGACCTCCTACAATGAGCAGTTCTTC.

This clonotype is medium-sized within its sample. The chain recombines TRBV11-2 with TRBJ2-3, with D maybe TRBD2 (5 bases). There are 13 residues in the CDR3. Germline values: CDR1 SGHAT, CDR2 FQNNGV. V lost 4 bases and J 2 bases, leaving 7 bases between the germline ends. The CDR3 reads CASSSRDTDTQYF. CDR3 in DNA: TGTGCCAGCAGCTCCCGGGACACAGATACGCAGTATTTT.

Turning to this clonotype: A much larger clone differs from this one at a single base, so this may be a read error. The CDR3 loop reads CASSGLVEALF. The CDR3 bases are TGTGCCAGCAGCGGACTGGTTGAAGCTTTATTT. This chain uses TRBV7-9 with TRBJ1-1; no definite D call. Germline V lookup: CDR1 SEHNR, CDR2 FQNEAQ (reference sequence). The CDR3 consists of 11 residues.